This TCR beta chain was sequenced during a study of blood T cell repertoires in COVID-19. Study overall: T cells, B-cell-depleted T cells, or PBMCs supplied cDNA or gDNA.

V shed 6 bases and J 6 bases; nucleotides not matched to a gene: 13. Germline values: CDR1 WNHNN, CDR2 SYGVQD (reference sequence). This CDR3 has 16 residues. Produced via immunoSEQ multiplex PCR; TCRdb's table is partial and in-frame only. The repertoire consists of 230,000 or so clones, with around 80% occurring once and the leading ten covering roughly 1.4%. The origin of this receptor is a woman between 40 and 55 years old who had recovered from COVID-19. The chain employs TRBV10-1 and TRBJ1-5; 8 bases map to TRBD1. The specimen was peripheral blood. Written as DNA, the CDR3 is TGCGCCAGCAGCCCAAATAGGACAGGGAGGGGTCAGCCCCAGCATTTT. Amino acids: CASSPNRTGRGQPQHF.